These 18 T cell receptor beta chains were all obtained from the same sample, sequenced in a study of CD8+CD57+ T cells in acquired aplastic anemia. Sequencing involved patients with CD8+CD57+ cell expansion previously shown by flow cytometry. The use of genomic DNA as template underpinned the TCR beta VDJ and CDR3 profiling. MiXCR was run by TCRdb on the reads, yielding one entry per CDR3 protein. The sample includes under 150,000 distinct CDR3 sequences, over 30% of them seen just once. Source material: sorted CD4+, CD8+, or CD8+CD57+ T cells (not recorded which) from PBMCs. All receptors derive from a human donor with aplastic anemia.

Comment on this clonotype: A single base separates this from a much larger clone, so it may be a read error. The V call is TRBV5-6, the J call TRBJ1-2; 8 bases line up with TRBD1. The V gene end was trimmed by 4 bases and the J gene end by 7 bases; junction bases not matched to a gene: 12. CDR1 is SGHDT, CDR2 YYEEEE, per germline. This CDR3 region has 15 residues. The CDR3 bases are TGTGCCAGCAGCCCCCCGACAGGGGCCATTGGTGGCTACACCTTC. Amino acid sequence: CASSPPTGAIGGYTF.

The chain joins TRBV12-3 or TRBV12-4 to TRBJ1-1; 7 nucleotides match TRBD1. This CDR3 has 14 residues. Germline trimming cut 6 bases from V and 4 bases from J; bases unmatched to any gene: 8. This CDR3 reads CASSLQGTSTEAFF. The CDR3 nucleotides are TGTGCCAGCAGCCTACAGGGGACGAGCACTGAAGCTTTCTTT.

The V and J genes are TRBV25-1 and TRBJ2-2; weak D call: TRBD1 (6 bases). V dropped 2 bases and J dropped 7 bases, with 11 bases sitting between them. Germline V lookup: CDR1 MGHDK, CDR2 SYGVNS. The CDR3 has 14 residues. The CDR3 protein is CASSEQGIFGELFF. DNA of the CDR3: TGTGCCAGCAGTGAACAGGGGATTTTCGGGGAGCTGTTTTTT.

The chain joins TRBV20-1 to TRBJ2-3; the match to TRBD2 covers 7 bases. The CDR3 spans 13 residues. The V gene end was trimmed by 3 bases and the J gene end by 5 bases; junction bases not matched to a gene: 5. Germline CDR1 DFQATT, CDR2 SNEGSKA (reference sequence). The CDR3 DNA follows: TGCAGTGCTAGCGGGGGGAGAGAAGATACGCAGTATTTT. Amino acids: CSASGGREDTQYF.

The rearrangement links TRBV25-1 to TRBJ1-2; 7 nucleotides line up with TRBD1. Germline V gene data show CDR1 as MGHDK and CDR2 as SYGVNS. With 4 bases clipped from V and 4 bases from J, the junction kept 9 bases outside the gene matches. The CDR3 is made up of 15 amino acids. Written as DNA, the CDR3 is TGTGCCAGCAGTGGAGGGACAGCGTCAACCTATGGCTACACCTTC. Residues: CASSGGTASTYGYTF.

The chain has TRBV28 and TRBJ2-1; tentatively, D is TRBD2 (6 bases). Germline V gene sequence: CDR1 MDHEN, CDR2 SYDVKM. This CDR3 has 13 amino acids. The V gene lost 7 bases and the J gene lost 9 bases, with 16 bases spanning the gap. The CDR3 sequence is CASIQRRRGEQFF. The CDR3 coding sequence is TGTGCCAGCATCCAACGCCGGCGGGGTGAGCAGTTCTTC.

In this sample, this clonotype turned up many times. The rearrangement joins TRBV20-1 to TRBJ2-4, with 16 positions matching TRBD2. Germline V gene sequence: CDR1 DFQATT, CDR2 SNEGSKA (reference sequence). With 5 bases clipped from V and 1 base from J, the junction kept 2 bases outside the gene matches. CDR3 length: 16 amino acids. CDR3 region: CSAPGLAGGAKNIQYF. For the CDR3, the DNA is TGCAGTGCTCCGGGACTAGCGGGGGGGGCCAAAAACATTCAGTACTTC.

This clonotype has a count of ten or more. This chain uses TRBV7-9 with TRBJ2-1; 8 nucleotides align to TRBD2. V shed 3 bases and J 4 bases; nucleotides not matched to a gene: 5. The length of the CDR3 is 15 residues. Germline CDR1 and CDR2: SEHNR and FQNEAQ (reference sequence). Here the CDR3 reads CASSFRRGAYNEQFF. CDR3 in DNA: TGTGCCAGCAGCTTCCGGCGGGGGGCTTACAATGAGCAGTTCTTC.

The chain recombines TRBV12-3 or TRBV12-4 with TRBJ1-4; the match to TRBD1 covers 9 bases. This CDR3 contains 15 residues. The ends lost 6 bases at V and 8 bases at J; junction bases unmatched: 10. The CDR3: CASSPPGQGGEKLFF. CDR3 in DNA: TGTGCCAGCAGCCCTCCGGGACAGGGTGGGGAAAAACTGTTTTTT.

This clonotype has at least ten counts. The chain is built from TRBV2 and TRBJ2-2; 8 positions match TRBD1. Germline V gene lookup returns CDR1 SNHLY and CDR2 FYNNEI. The CDR3 spans 13 residues. The V segment lost 8 bases and the J segment 4 bases; nucleotides outside the gene matches: 3. Here the CDR3 DNA reads TGTGCCAGCGGAACAGGGGGCACCGGGGAGCTGTTTTTT. Translating gives CASGTGGTGELFF.

This clonotype was picked up many times. The chain is built from TRBV7-3 and TRBJ1-6, with unresolved D. Trimming removed 2 bases at V and 8 bases at J, with 10 bases between. Germline CDR1 reads SGHTA; CDR2 reads FQGTGA. This CDR3 region has 14 residues. The CDR3 loop reads CASSLLSTHSPLHF. The CDR3 DNA is TGTGCCAGCAGCTTATTATCGACACATTCACCCCTCCACTTT.

This clonotype has ten or more counts. CDR3 coding DNA: TGTGCCAGCAGCATGGGGGGACTCATGAACACTGAAGCTTTCTTT. This codes for CASSMGGLMNTEAFF. The chain recombines TRBV9 with TRBJ1-1, with D possibly TRBD1 on 5 matching bases. This CDR3 region has 15 residues. The V and J ends lost 4 bases and 0 bases respectively, with 13 bases between them. Germline loops: CDR1 SGDLS, CDR2 YYNGEE.

Worth noting for this clonotype: A much more abundant neighbour one base away suggests this may be a read error. In DNA form, the CDR3 reads TGTGCCAGCAGCCAGGGAGCGGGGGGGCTTAATGAGCAGTTCTTC. Translated: CASSQGAGGLNEQFF. The V and J genes are TRBV11-1 and TRBJ2-1, with TRBD2 matching over 10 bases. The CDR3 totals 15 residues. J lost 7 bases, V lost 5 bases, and 8 bases had no gene match. Germline CDR1 is SGHAT and CDR2 is FQDESV (reference sequence).

The rearrangement uses TRBV20-1 and TRBJ2-7; D is perhaps TRBD1 (5 bases). Germline loops: CDR1 DFQATT, CDR2 SNEGSKA (reference sequence). This CDR3 contains 13 residues. The ends were cut back, 3 bases at V and 2 bases at J, with 11 bases in the middle. CDR3: CSASGQVTYEQYF. The CDR3 coding sequence is TGCAGTGCTAGCGGACAAGTAACCTACGAGCAGTACTTC.

This chain connects TRBV19 to TRBJ1-2; D gene ambiguous. Per the germline V gene, CDR1 is LNHDA and CDR2 is SQIVND (reference sequence). Trimming pared 5 bases from V and 0 bases from J, leaving 7 bases between. The CDR3 spans 13 residues. The CDR3 region is CASSVGSNYGYTF. DNA for the CDR3: TGTGCCAGTAGTGTAGGCTCTAACTATGGCTACACCTTC.

This clonotype was found many times. The V gene is TRBV9, the J gene TRBJ1-2; the D gene is possibly TRBD1 (6 bases). Deletions cut 1 base from V and 7 bases from J, with 20 bases between. This CDR3 spans 16 amino acids. Looked up from germline, CDR1 is SGDLS and CDR2 is YYNGEE. CDR3 residues: CASSVRGAVGPIGYTF. For the CDR3, the DNA is TGTGCCAGCAGCGTAAGGGGGGCGGTGGGGCCCATTGGCTACACCTTC.

This clonotype appeared many times. This CDR3 is CASSLVSGMNTEAFF. The CDR3 region has the DNA TGTGCCAGCAGCTTAGTTTCGGGCATGAACACTGAAGCTTTCTTT. This sequence joins TRBV7-6 and TRBJ1-1, with unresolved D. Germline CDR1 and CDR2: SGHVS and FNYEAQ. With 1 base removed from V and 0 bases from J, the gap between germline ends came to 9 bases. The CDR3 contains 15 residues.

The CDR3 is CASTSEYTDTQYF. As DNA, the CDR3 is TGTGCCAGCACCTCCGAGTACACAGATACGCAGTATTTT. The chain couples TRBV2 to TRBJ2-3; D call uncertain. The CDR3 spans 13 residues. The V end lost 7 bases, the J end lost 2 bases, and 10 bases lay between the germline ends. Germline loops: CDR1 SNHLY, CDR2 FYNNEI.